The 18 T cell receptor beta chains listed next were all sequenced from one sample in a study of Ad26.COV2.S vaccination and SARS-CoV-2 variants. Stated treatment: some 20 received Ad26.COV2.S at low or high dose, single or two shots; five or six received placebo; per-sample allocation not given. Specimens were obtained on day 63 following the first vaccine or placebo injection. The repertoire was sequenced with immunoSEQ multiplex PCR; TCRdb's copy has only in-frame clones and lacks some. The table has about 480,000 clones, approximately 90% seen once; the top ten hold 13%. The sample here was peripheral blood, taken in a trial of Ad26.COV2.S vaccine versus placebo. These receptors were taken from a person between 18 and 59 years old who received the Ad26.COV2.S COVID-19 vaccine or a placebo.

The rearrangement joins TRBV2 to TRBJ1-1; no firm D call. V lost 6 bases, J lost 0 bases, and 8 bases lay in between. CDR1 is SNHLY, CDR2 FYNNEI, per germline. This CDR3 has 13 residues. CDR3 region: CASRLSLNTEAFF. The DNA for the CDR3 is TGTGCCAGCAGATTGAGTCTGAACACTGAAGCTTTCTTT. The full variable domain, rest sourced from reference TRBV2 and TRBJ1-1, is EPEVTQTPSHQVTQMGQEVILRCVPISNHLYFYWYRQILGQKVEFLVSFYNNEISEKSEIFDDQFSVERPDGSNFTLKIRSTKLEDSAMYFCASRLSLNTEAFFGQGTRLTVV.

The V and J genes are TRBV27 and TRBJ1-1, with a weak D call TRBD1 (5 bases). Trimming took 9 bases from V and 5 from J, leaving 22 bases between them. The V gene's germline CDR1 is MNHEY and CDR2 SMNVEV (reference sequence). This CDR3 has 15 amino acids. CDR3 nucleotide sequence: TGTGCCAGTCGACCCACCAGGGCCGGAGGGACTGAAGCTTTCTTT. This encodes CASRPTRAGGTEAFF.

V gene TRBV5-4 combines with J gene TRBJ2-7, with 9 bases matching TRBD1. The CDR3 covers 16 residues. V dropped 0 bases and J dropped 3; count of bases not matched to a gene: 7. Germline values: CDR1 SGHNT, CDR2 YYREEE (reference sequence). In DNA, the CDR3 is TGTGCCAGCAGCTTGGGATCCGGACAGGGGAACTACGAGCAGTACTTC. Its protein product is CASSLGSGQGNYEQYF.

The CDR3 protein is CASSPLDRAGEAFF. In DNA form, the CDR3 reads TGTGCCAGCTCACCGCTAGACAGGGCAGGTGAAGCTTTCTTT. The chain employs TRBV18 and TRBJ1-1; the match to TRBD1 covers 7 bases. Germline V gives CDR1 KGHSH, CDR2 LQKENI. The CDR3 totals 14 residues. J gave up 7 bases and V 3 bases, and 8 bases lay outside the gene matches.

Regarding this clone: The sample carries other DNA sequences with the same CDR3. The V gene is TRBV2, the J gene TRBJ1-5; no clear D. Germline CDR1 is SNHLY and CDR2 is FYNNEI. This CDR3 spans 11 amino acids. Trimming cost V 5 bases and J 7 bases, with 6 bases left between them. CDR3 region: CASSLDQPQHF. DNA for the CDR3: TGTGCCAGCAGTCTAGACCAGCCCCAGCATTTT. Based on the CDR3 plus reference TRBV2 and TRBJ1-5, the full variable domain is EPEVTQTPSHQVTQMGQEVILRCVPISNHLYFYWYRQILGQKVEFLVSFYNNEISEKSEIFDDQFSVERPDGSNFTLKIRSTKLEDSAMYFCASSLDQPQHFGDGTRLSIL.

The chain carries TRBV18 and TRBJ1-2, with D possibly being TRBD1 (6 bases). This CDR3 region has 14 residues. CDR1 KGHSH and CDR2 LQKENI come from the germline V gene. V lost 2 bases and J lost 5, with 12 bases in between. CDR3 region: CASSPTDSLYGYTF. CDR3 DNA: TGTGCCAGCTCACCAACGGACAGCCTGTATGGCTACACCTTC.

For this clone: This specimen includes other DNA sequences encoding the same CDR3. The rearrangement uses TRBV9 and TRBJ2-1; a weak D match, TRBD1 (5 bases). Trimming pared 3 bases from V and 3 bases from J, leaving 7 bases between. This CDR3 has 13 residues. CDR1 is SGDLS, CDR2 YYNGEE, per germline. The CDR3 loop reads CASSARDYNEQFF. In DNA, the CDR3 is TGTGCCAGCAGCGCCAGGGACTACAATGAGCAGTTCTTC.

The J gene is TRBJ2-2, the V gene TRBV5-1; no definite D call. The germline V and J ends were trimmed by 4 bases and 6 bases, with 10 bases remaining between them. The CDR3 runs to 13 residues. Germline V gene sequence: CDR1 SGHRS, CDR2 YFSETQ. DNA for the CDR3: TGCGCCAGCAGCCCGGAGTGGGCCGGGGAGCTGTTTTTT. Protein product: CASSPEWAGELFF.

This chain links TRBV7-2 with TRBJ2-7, with D possibly being TRBD2 (6 bases). The germline V gene has CDR1 SGHTA and CDR2 FQGNSA. The CDR3 sequence is 16 residues long. V dropped 3 bases and J dropped 6 bases, with 21 bases sitting between them. The CDR3 region has the DNA TGTGCCAGCAGCTTTCTAGCGTCCGGATCCGCGCGCGAGCAGTACTTC. Its translation: CASSFLASGSAREQYF. The full variable domain, rest sourced from reference TRBV7-2 and TRBJ2-7, is GAGVSQSPSNKVTEKGKDVELRCDPISGHTALYWYRQSLGQGLEFLIYFQGNSAPDKSGLPSDRFSAERTGGSVSTLTIQRTQQEDSAVYLCASSFLASGSAREQYFGPGTRLTVT.

V gene TRBV14 combines with J gene TRBJ2-5; D might be TRBD1 or TRBD2, each matching 5 bases. Trimming removed 3 bases from V and 4 bases from J, with 15 bases in between. This CDR3 comprises 15 residues. Germline V lookup: CDR1 SGHDN, CDR2 FVKESK. CDR3 nucleotide sequence: TGTGCCAGCAGCCATTTCCGGGGCACCGGAGAGACCCAGTACTTC. It codes for CASSHFRGTGETQYF.

J is TRBJ1-1 and V is TRBV12-3 or TRBV12-4; the D is unclear. The germline V and J ends were trimmed by 3 bases and 4 bases, with 9 bases remaining between them. The CDR3 is 13 residues long. In DNA, the CDR3 is TGTGCCAGCAGTTTTGCTACGGGCACTGAAGCTTTCTTT. Its translation is CASSFATGTEAFF.

The rearrangement uses TRBV28 and TRBJ1-5; TRBD1 matches at 8 bases. The junction had 6 bases not matched to a gene; V was cut back by 0 bases and J by 2 bases. Germline V CDR1 and CDR2: MDHEN, SYDVKM. This CDR3 region has 17 residues. The CDR3, as DNA: TGTGCCAGCAGTTTATGGGCAGGGGGCGGTGGCAATCAGCCCCAGCATTTT. It codes for CASSLWAGGGGNQPQHF.

This clone was seen a handful of times. The same CDR3 also results from other DNA sequences found in this sample. The rearrangement joins TRBV6-5 to TRBJ2-7; 9 nucleotides align to TRBD1. CDR1 is MNHEY, CDR2 SVGAGI, per germline. V dropped 5 bases and J dropped 4; count of bases not matched to a gene: 6. This CDR3 has 14 residues. The CDR3 reads CASSRGQGIYEQYF. The DNA for the CDR3 is TGTGCCAGCAGTAGAGGACAGGGGATTTACGAGCAGTACTTC.

This chain connects TRBV5-4 to TRBJ1-5, with a possible D match to TRBD1 (5 bases). The CDR3 consists of 15 residues. Germline assignment: CDR1 SGHNT and CDR2 YYREEE (reference sequence). V lost 4 bases and J lost 1, with 12 bases in between. CDR3 loop: CASSAGPRSNQPQHF. The CDR3 nucleotides are TGTGCCAGCAGCGCGGGACCACGGAGCAATCAGCCCCAGCATTTT.

This chain connects TRBV12-3 or TRBV12-4 to TRBJ1-2, with TRBD1 as a possible D gene (5 bases). Trimming took 3 bases from V and 3 from J, leaving 8 bases between them. This CDR3 spans 13 amino acids. The CDR3 spells CASSLRGDYGYTF. CDR3 sequence (DNA): TGTGCCAGCAGTTTGCGGGGGGACTATGGCTACACCTTC.

Note on this clone: Other DNA sequences in this specimen translate into the identical CDR3. The CDR3 sequence is CASSPRQNYEQYF. The CDR3 region has the DNA TGTGCCAGCTCACCACGACAGAACTACGAGCAGTACTTC. The rearrangement links TRBV18 to TRBJ2-7, with D maybe TRBD1 (5 bases). V lost 1 base, J lost 3 bases, and 7 bases lay in between. Germline V gene lookup returns CDR1 KGHSH and CDR2 LQKENI. The CDR3 contains 13 residues.

V usage is TRBV7-2 and J usage is TRBJ2-1; D possibly corresponds to TRBD1 (6 bases). V lost 5 bases and J 5 bases, leaving 19 bases between the germline ends. Germline V gene sequence: CDR1 SGHTA, CDR2 FQGNSA. CDR3 size: 16 residues. The CDR3 bases are TGTGCCAGCAGCCCGACTGGAGACAGGAGGCACAATGAGCAGTTCTTC. Its translation: CASSPTGDRRHNEQFF.

V and J are TRBV11-2 and TRBJ2-7; perhaps D is TRBD1 or TRBD2 (5 bases each). The CDR3 length is 15 residues. The V gene lost 7 bases and the J gene lost 3 bases, with 19 bases spanning the gap. Per germline, CDR1 SGHAT and CDR2 FQNNGV. CDR3 amino acids: CASTTNQGRSYEQYF. For the CDR3, the DNA is TGTGCCAGCACCACAAATCAGGGACGGAGCTACGAGCAGTACTTC.